The source of this T cell receptor beta chain is a study of blood T cell repertoires in COVID-19. Background on the study: Sources were T cells, B-cell-depleted T cells, or PBMCs; the material itself was cDNA or gDNA.

The assay was immunoSEQ multiplex PCR, and TCRdb's table has in-frame clones only and misses some. The table lists under 250,000 clones, roughly four fifths of them singletons. The V segment lost 8 bases and the J segment 6 bases; nucleotides outside the gene matches: 7. Germline V gene data show CDR1 as MDHEN and CDR2 as SYDVKM. CDR3 size: 14 residues. Exposed enrollees encountered a COVID-19 case at some point within 2 weeks before study entry. Material: PBMCs or T cells enriched from blood (not recorded which). This clonotype was obtained from a woman between 40 and 50 years old who had been exposed to COVID-19. This sequence joins TRBV28 and TRBJ1-2, with 12 bases matching TRBD1. The CDR3 loop reads CASGTGGAGHGYTF. DNA for the CDR3: TGTGCCAGCGGGACAGGGGGCGCCGGGCATGGCTACACCTTC.